The following is a TCR beta chain sequence with its context. The data belong to a study of blood T cell repertoires in COVID-19. Study at large: PBMCs, B-cell-depleted T cells, or T cells were the source of the cDNA or gDNA that made up the material.

Per germline, CDR1 MGHRA and CDR2 YSYEKL. The J segment lost 0 bases and the V segment lost 1 base, leaving 12 bases of the junction unmatched. The CDR3 is made up of 20 amino acids. Under the authors' procedure: Estimation of nucleated cell counts relied on the amplification of reference gene primers. Measured with immunoSEQ multiplex PCR; TCRdb has only the in-frame clones, and not every one. V and J calls and clone size follow that table, whereas D and trimming were derived from the DNA. The table lists some 160,000 clones, around three quarters of them singletons. Recruits, aged roughly 18 to 100 years, lived in 24 US areas.

Sequencing was performed on PBMCs or T cells enriched from blood (not recorded which). This TCR derives from a woman in her 70s in a cohort exposed to, infected with or recovered from COVID-19 (not recorded which). The chain combines TRBV4-1 with TRBJ2-1; 10 bases map to TRBD2. CDR3: CASSQGPQREGPSSYNEQFF. Here the CDR3 DNA reads TGCGCCAGCAGCCAAGGCCCTCAGCGGGAGGGCCCCAGCTCCTACAATGAGCAGTTCTTC.